This T cell receptor (beta chain) is drawn from a study of control samples from healthy donors and cancer patients. The CDR3 has 15 amino acids. Trimming took off 3 bases at V and 4 bases at J, with 16 bases between the two ends. Germline assignment: CDR1 SGHRS and CDR2 YFSETQ. Sequencing was performed with immunoSEQ multiplex PCR; in TCRdb, only in-frame clones are kept and a portion is missing. Among about 95,000 clones listed, 70% to 90% were seen once. Sequencing was performed on blood. This receptor was identified in a man aged 25 to 40 in good health. The V call is TRBV5-1, the J call TRBJ1-2; no clear D. In DNA, the CDR3 is TGCGCCAGCAGCTCGCAGGAGAGACTTGGCTATGGCTACACCTTC. Protein sequence: CASSSQERLGYGYTF. Full variable domain (outside the CDR3, taken from reference TRBV5-1 and TRBJ1-2): KAGVTQTPRYLIKTRGQQVTLSCSPISGHRSVSWYQQTPGQGLQFLFEYFSETQRNKGNFPGRFSGRQFSNSRSEMNVSTLELGDSALYLCASSSQERLGYGYTFGSGTRLTVV.